This entry describes one TCR beta chain. The library tagged individual cDNA molecules with unique molecular identifiers. A single record per CDR3 protein comes from TCRdb applying MiXCR to the RACE reads. This sample has some 90,000 distinct CDR3 sequences, with 8.5% found just once. The data are from a study of human T cells and chemical hapten exposure. Study in general: Donors were sensitized with 2% DPC on the upper inner arm.

Documented time point: pre-sensitization, week 0. As to treatment: therapeutic diphenylcyclopropenone sensitization with weekly scalp DPC. Sequencing started from total RNA isolated from unfractionated whole blood. Deletions cut 1 base from V and 2 bases from J, with 8 bases between. CDR1 and CDR2 from the germline V gene are SGHTA and FQGNSA. CDR3 length: 14 residues. The chain carries TRBV7-2 and TRBJ1-2, with a tentative D call TRBD1 (6 bases). The sample consisted of whole blood, taken in connection with sensitization to the hapten diphenylcyclopropenone (DPC). This TCR derives from a man between 35 and 55 years old with alopecia areata. Some clones in this sample may be carry-over from other donors' samples. CDR3 sequence reads: CASSLDRDNYGYTF. The CDR3 DNA reads as TGTGCCAGCAGCTTAGACAGGGACAACTATGGCTACACCTTC. The full variable domain, its missing parts supplied by reference TRBV7-2 and TRBJ1-2, is GAGVSQSPSNKVTEKGKDVELRCDPISGHTALYWYRQSLGQGLEFLIYFQGNSAPDKSGLPSDRFSAERTGGSVSTLTIQRTQQEDSAVYLCASSLDRDNYGYTFGSGTRLTVV.